This T cell receptor beta chain stems from a study of T cell repertoires in cytomegalovirus infection. About the study: Based on public TCR beta signatures, there were indications of CMV infection and of a matching HLA type.

The CDR3 length is 12 residues. Germline loops: CDR1 SGHTA, CDR2 FQGTGA. MiXCR was run by TCRdb on the reads, yielding one entry per CDR3 protein. The sample has about 920,000 distinct CDR3 sequences; approximately 31% are singletons. Regarding this clonotype: What it binds is not known. This may be a read error, as it is one base from a much larger clone.

Notes on the study in general: Cumulative frequency (of public TCR beta family members) identified carriers of CMV plus the relevant HLA. CMV-specific HLA-C-restricted TCR beta clonotypes dominated the ex vivo response.

The chain has TRBV7-3 and TRBJ2-3; D gene ambiguous. Specimen: cultured CD8+ T cells from PBMCs, collected from culture after CMV antigen stimulation. The receptor's source is a human donor in good health (CMV status not recorded). Some clones in this sample may be carry-over from other donors' samples. In DNA form, the CDR3 reads TGTACCAGCAGCTTAGCCCGGAATACGCAGTATTTT. It codes for CTSSLARNTQYF.